The clone carrying this TCR beta chain was seen more than once but under ten times. The data derive from a study of cytomegalovirus exposure and HLA in healthy donors. Trimming removed 0 bases from V and 4 bases from J; junction bases left unmatched: 9. The germline CDR1 and CDR2 sequences are SGDLS and YYNGEE. This CDR3 comprises 17 residues. A multiplex PCR was run with 60 Vbeta primers and 13 Jbeta primers. Here immunoSEQ multiplex PCR was the method, and the copy in TCRdb shows in-frame clones only, minus some. The data show nearly 110,000 clones, with around 85% seen just once and approximately 3.7% held by the top ten.

Sample: PBMCs. This sequence joins TRBV9 and TRBJ2-1, with 8 bases aligning to TRBD2. This TCR was sampled from a man aged 55 to 70 in good health and CMV-seronegative. The DNA for the CDR3 is TGTGCCAGCAGCGTAGCTACCGGGGGGGAATTATACAATGAGCAGTTCTTC. Encoded protein: CASSVATGGELYNEQFF.